The rows below give T cell receptor beta chains drawn from one sample of a study of blood T cell repertoires in COVID-19. Method: immunoSEQ multiplex PCR; TCRdb's copy keeps in-frame clones and lacks some. This table holds roughly 200,000 clones, 85% found once. What was sequenced was peripheral blood. All receptors derive from a person aged 70 to 85 with COVID-19, enrolled during active disease. The CDR3 runs from the conserved cysteine through the conserved F or W. The order of the fields is CDR3 protein, J gene, V gene.

cdr3_aa: CASNYREGQPQHF
j_call: TRBJ1-5
v_call: TRBV19

cdr3_aa: CASSALTRGPSGNTIYF
j_call: TRBJ1-3
v_call: TRBV7-2

cdr3_aa: CASSLGGLNYGYTF
j_call: TRBJ1-2
v_call: TRBV5-5

cdr3_aa: CASSPPQSGYTF
j_call: TRBJ1-2
v_call: TRBV28

cdr3_aa: CASSQDPGGSSFYEQYF
j_call: TRBJ2-7
v_call: TRBV3-1/TRBV3-2

cdr3_aa: CASNRGSGIRDTEAFF
j_call: TRBJ1-1
v_call: TRBV19

cdr3_aa: CASSIRTGSISDTQYF
j_call: TRBJ2-3
v_call: TRBV19

cdr3_aa: CASSLLTDRGRGYGYTF
j_call: TRBJ1-2
v_call: TRBV5-6

cdr3_aa: CASSPSRGQSNSPLHF
j_call: TRBJ1-6
v_call: TRBV18

cdr3_aa: CASSQDIGGAYEQYF
j_call: TRBJ2-7
v_call: TRBV14

cdr3_aa: CASSPTSAGNRGEQFF
j_call: TRBJ2-1
v_call: TRBV7-3

cdr3_aa: CASSQYRGEQFF
j_call: TRBJ2-1
v_call: TRBV4-3

cdr3_aa: CASRLQGNEQYF
j_call: TRBJ2-7
v_call: TRBV28

cdr3_aa: CASSQDEAPQYF
j_call: TRBJ2-3
v_call: TRBV3-1/TRBV3-2

cdr3_aa: CASSGVDVGENNEQFF
j_call: TRBJ2-1
v_call: TRBV5-1

cdr3_aa: CASRTGGMDGYTF
j_call: TRBJ1-2
v_call: TRBV28

cdr3_aa: CASSRTSGGTGELFF
j_call: TRBJ2-2
v_call: TRBV5-1

cdr3_aa: CSASYDTQYF
j_call: TRBJ2-3
v_call: TRBV20-1

cdr3_aa: CATSSGRLGEKLFF
j_call: TRBJ1-4
v_call: TRBV15

cdr3_aa: CASSQDRAGLGTEAFF
j_call: TRBJ1-1
v_call: TRBV3-1/TRBV3-2

cdr3_aa: CASSQTGGNQPQHF
j_call: TRBJ1-5
v_call: TRBV5-1

cdr3_aa: CAWAGHHYEQYF
j_call: TRBJ2-7
v_call: TRBV30

cdr3_aa: CASSAGTGGVVQYF
j_call: TRBJ2-4
v_call: TRBV7-2

cdr3_aa: CASSSLREGQPQHF
j_call: TRBJ1-5
v_call: TRBV27

cdr3_aa: CASSIQTTGYTGELFF
j_call: TRBJ2-2
v_call: TRBV21-1

cdr3_aa: CASSSRRQGLYF
j_call: TRBJ2-7
v_call: TRBV12-3/TRBV12-4

cdr3_aa: CASKPIAGANNEQFF
j_call: TRBJ2-1
v_call: TRBV5-1

cdr3_aa: CASTSREARTYNEQFF
j_call: TRBJ2-1
v_call: TRBV27

cdr3_aa: CASSIDLRQGNEQFF
j_call: TRBJ2-1
v_call: TRBV19

cdr3_aa: CASNKQGQLSNQPQHF
j_call: TRBJ1-5
v_call: TRBV5-6

cdr3_aa: CASSRQGFSNEKLFF
j_call: TRBJ1-4
v_call: TRBV28

cdr3_aa: CASRKPGQASNQPQHF
j_call: TRBJ1-5
v_call: TRBV28

cdr3_aa: CASSQGTSGFQETQYF
j_call: TRBJ2-5
v_call: TRBV7-9

cdr3_aa: CASSLGLALSTDTQYF
j_call: TRBJ2-3
v_call: TRBV7-2

cdr3_aa: CASSLGGRVRGNTIYF
j_call: TRBJ1-3
v_call: TRBV7-2

cdr3_aa: CASSVGTTNTGELFF
j_call: TRBJ2-2
v_call: TRBV9

cdr3_aa: CASTPTGWGYTF
j_call: TRBJ1-2
v_call: TRBV6-5

cdr3_aa: CATSRDIQGDTEAFF
j_call: TRBJ1-1
v_call: TRBV15

cdr3_aa: CASSPVGRANNEQFF
j_call: TRBJ2-1
v_call: TRBV5-4

cdr3_aa: CSGRTGGSGNTIYF
j_call: TRBJ1-3
v_call: TRBV29-1

cdr3_aa: CASSLMGQGKNIQYF
j_call: TRBJ2-4
v_call: TRBV27

cdr3_aa: CASSIINTDTQYF
j_call: TRBJ2-3
v_call: TRBV19

cdr3_aa: CARGGLANTGELFF
j_call: TRBJ2-2
v_call: TRBV2

cdr3_aa: CASSQTGANRGQKSPLHF
j_call: TRBJ1-6
v_call: TRBV6-2/TRBV6-3

cdr3_aa: CASSLAGPDTQYF
j_call: TRBJ2-3
v_call: TRBV28